This T cell receptor beta chain is drawn from a study of technical replicates of blood from a handful of donors. Only a few counts were recorded for this clone. This CDR3 spans 12 amino acids. The ends were cut back, 4 bases at V and 10 bases at J, with 8 bases in the middle. The germline gives CDR1 SGHTA, CDR2 FQGNSA. This table comes from immunoSEQ multiplex PCR, and its TCRdb copy is limited to in-frame clones, with some not included. The sample records 50,000 to 55,000 clones, about 86% being singletons. The chain combines TRBV7-2 with TRBJ1-6, with D unresolved. This TCR was recovered from a human donor in good health. Some clones in this sample may be carry-over from other donors' samples. Sequenced sample: PBMCs. CDR3 DNA: TGTGCCAGCAGCTCCCCCCCATCACCCCTCCACTTT. Its protein is CASSSPPSPLHF.